This T cell receptor beta chain was identified during a study of shared clonotypes between healthy human individuals. General study findings and limits: Sampling covered blood only; tissue repertoires likely differ. About 5% of naive CD4 clonotypes were shared across a few donors. Compared with clonotypes that all four donors shared, non-shared clonotypes had lower generation probabilities.

A deep-level run was used for the assay. TCRdb's table, derived via immunoSEQ multiplex PCR, lists solely in-frame clones and lacks some. The sample yields 550,000 to 750,000 clones, around 92% seen once. Remarks on this clone: Its matching antigen is unknown.

Naive CD8 cells comprised CD45RO-negative, CCR7-positively selected cells, excluding terminally differentiated effector memory CD45RA+ cells. There are 12 residues in the CDR3. Germline V gene lookup returns CDR1 MNHEY and CDR2 SMNVEV (reference sequence). The ends were cut back, 5 bases at V and 5 bases at J, with 8 bases in the middle. This clonotype was sampled from a man in his thirties or forties in good health. V gene TRBV27 combines with J gene TRBJ2-3; D uncertain. The material sequenced was naive CD8+ T cells sorted from blood. The CDR3 region has the DNA TGTGCCAGCAGTCCGCTGGGAGATACGCAGTATTTT. It specifies CASSPLGDTQYF.